This T cell receptor beta chain was captured by sequencing in a study of control samples from healthy donors and cancer patients. TCRdb's table, derived via immunoSEQ multiplex PCR, lists solely in-frame clones and lacks some. This sample has about 82,000 clones, with 80% to 90% found just once. The CDR3 consists of 12 residues. Germline assignment: CDR1 GTSNPN and CDR2 SVGIG (reference sequence). V dropped 0 bases and J dropped 8 bases, with 10 bases sitting between them. Input material: blood. V and J are TRBV30 and TRBJ1-2, with no clear D. The receptor comes from a man in his fifties in good health. The CDR3 loop reads CAWSVGQRGYTF. Here the CDR3 DNA reads TGTGCCTGGAGTGTTGGTCAACGGGGCTACACCTTC.